This T cell receptor beta chain was documented in a study of T cell changes during pregnancy in multiple sclerosis. Data came from immunoSEQ multiplex PCR; TCRdb stores just in-frame clones and leaves some out. Among around 68,000 clones listed, 90% to 95% were seen once. Trimming took off 6 bases at V and 2 bases at J, with 12 bases between the two ends. The CDR3 is 14 residues long. CDR1 and CDR2 (germline): SNHLY, FYNNEI. The gene calls are TRBV2 and TRBJ2-3; D is perhaps TRBD1 (8 bases). This TCR came from a female donor in good health, enrolled as a control in a pregnancy study. The sample consisted of peripheral blood, taken in the third trimester of pregnancy. For the CDR3, the DNA is TGTGCCAGCAGACAGGGGGGGGACACAGATACGCAGTATTTT. Protein sequence: CASRQGGDTDTQYF.